A single sample gave rise to the 22 T cell receptor beta chains below, sequenced in a study of blood T cells in healthy people across ages. A sample-barcoded 5' primer and a J-beta primer mix were used in a second PCR of roughly 7 to 11 cycles. MiXCR, run by TCRdb on the 5' RACE reads, gives a single entry per CDR3 protein. Here the sample spans around 1,000,000 distinct CDR3 sequences, about two fifths being singletons. Sequenced: blood. The receptors originated from a man between 18 and 29 years old in good health.

The chain carries TRBV4-2 and TRBJ1-1, with D perhaps TRBD1 (6 bases). The CDR3 covers 15 residues. Per the germline V gene, CDR1 is LGHNA and CDR2 is YNFKEQ. The V end lost 11 bases, the J end lost 3 bases, and 22 bases lay between the germline ends. CDR3 nucleotide sequence: TGTGCCTCCGCTGGTTACAGGGATCTGGACACTGAAGCTTTCTTT. Translated, it gives CASAGYRDLDTEAFF.

This clonotype has at least ten counts. The chain employs TRBV20-1 and TRBJ2-1; D unclear. V shed 0 bases and J shed 2 bases, with 14 bases lying between them. This CDR3 is 16 amino acids long. Germline V gene data show CDR1 as DFQATT and CDR2 as SNEGSKA (reference sequence). CDR3 DNA sequence: TGCAGTGCTAGAGACTTCACCCCTGGAACCTACAATGAGCAGTTCTTC. This sequence encodes CSARDFTPGTYNEQFF.

On this clonotype itself: The junction departs from the called germline gene at one end, perhaps through a read error. This rearrangement joins TRBV5-6 to TRBJ1-6; D gene ambiguous. Germline V gives CDR1 SGHDT, CDR2 YYEEEE. This CDR3 spans 19 amino acids. CDR3 DNA: TGTGCCAGCAGCTTGGAAGGCGGCAGTCATAGCTCCTATAACTCACCCCTCCACTTT. Residues: CASSLEGGSHSSYNSPLHF.

V is TRBV7-9 and J is TRBJ1-2, with a weak D call TRBD1 (6 bases). The CDR3 is 12 residues long. From germline, CDR1 is SEHNR and CDR2 FQNEAQ (reference sequence). V was shortened by 1 base and J by 10 bases, with 10 bases between the two germline ends. CDR3: CASSLEGGDYTF. The CDR3 nucleotides read TGTGCCAGCAGCTTAGAAGGGGGGGACTACACCTTC.

The sample holds a few counts of this clonotype. This chain uses TRBV10-3 with TRBJ2-3; 8 bases are shared with TRBD2. The CDR3 has 17 amino acids. CDR1 and CDR2 from the germline V gene are ENHRY and SYGVKD. Trimming at V came to 3 bases and at J to 0 bases, leaving 8 bases not matched to a gene. CDR3 residues: CAISDVTRGVSTDTQYF. The CDR3 DNA sequence: TGTGCCATCAGTGATGTGACGCGGGGGGTGAGCACAGATACGCAGTATTTT.

The V call is TRBV27, the J call TRBJ1-2, with TRBD1 identical over 9 bases. The V gene end was trimmed by 4 bases and the J gene end by 4 bases; junction bases not matched to a gene: 4. The CDR3 has 14 amino acids. Germline assignment: CDR1 MNHEY and CDR2 SMNVEV (reference sequence). CDR3 sequence (DNA): TGTGCCAGCAGTTCCTCGACAGGGGGCTATGGCTACACCTTC. Translation: CASSSSTGGYGYTF.

The rearrangement joins TRBV5-1 to TRBJ1-1; D unresolved. The germline V and J ends were trimmed by 6 bases and 4 bases, with 16 bases remaining between them. The CDR3 spans 14 residues. Germline V CDR1 and CDR2: SGHRS, YFSETQ. CDR3 DNA: TGCGCCAGCAACCTTATCGGGTATGGCACTGAAGCTTTCTTT. Residues: CASNLIGYGTEAFF.

This chain joins TRBV4-2 and TRBJ2-1; 8 bases are shared with TRBD2. V gave up 4 bases and J gave up 10 bases; unmatched junction bases: 6. Germline V gene sequence: CDR1 LGHNA, CDR2 YNFKEQ. This CDR3 contains 13 residues. In DNA form, the CDR3 reads TGTGCCAGCAGCCCCTCAAAGCGGGGGGAGCAGTTCTTC. It specifies CASSPSKRGEQFF.

This clonotype was seen a handful of times. V and J are TRBV7-2 and TRBJ2-2; no firm D call. The CDR3 is 14 residues long. V lost 1 base to trimming and J lost 1 base, with 4 bases between them. Germline V gene sequence: CDR1 SGHTA, CDR2 FQGNSA. Here the CDR3 DNA reads TGTGCCAGCAGCTTAGTAGGGAACACCGGGGAGCTGTTTTTT. This translates into CASSLVGNTGELFF.

There are a few counts of this clonotype. This chain uses TRBV19 with TRBJ2-1, with 9 bases that match TRBD2. Germline V CDR1 and CDR2: LNHDA, SQIVND (reference sequence). CDR3 length: 17 amino acids. Unmatched junction bases numbered 9, after V lost 3 bases and J lost 3 bases. The CDR3 is CASSIRVAGDLYNEQFF. CDR3 sequence (DNA): TGTGCCAGTAGTATTAGGGTAGCGGGGGATCTCTACAATGAGCAGTTCTTC.

This clonotype has just a few counts. The V and J genes are TRBV20-1 and TRBJ1-2; maybe TRBD1 (6 bases). V lost 0 bases, J lost 2 bases, and 10 bases lay in between. From germline, CDR1 is DFQATT and CDR2 SNEGSKA (reference sequence). This CDR3 spans 14 amino acids. The CDR3 DNA is TGCAGTGCTAGAGATAACAGGGAAAACTATGGCTACACCTTC. The encoded protein is CSARDNRENYGYTF.

This chain connects TRBV6-1 to TRBJ1-3; no definite D call. Trimming removed 6 bases at V and 4 bases at J, with 22 bases between. CDR3 length: 17 amino acids. From germline, CDR1 is MNHNS and CDR2 SASEGT. CDR3 nucleotide sequence: TGTGCCAGCAGACTAACTGGGAGCATCGTCCGAGGAAACACCATATATTTT. It specifies CASRLTGSIVRGNTIYF.

This sequence joins TRBV5-5 and TRBJ1-2; perhaps TRBD1 as D (5 bases). CDR1 is SGHKS and CDR2 is YYEKEE in the germline V gene (reference sequence). Trimming cost V 4 bases and J 4 bases, with 20 bases left between them. The CDR3 has 16 amino acids. The CDR3 sequence: CASSPLTNPGSYGYTF. The DNA of the CDR3 is TGTGCCAGCAGCCCCCTGACCAACCCAGGGTCCTATGGCTACACCTTC.

In this sample, this clonotype turned up a few times. The chain joins TRBV6-6 to TRBJ1-4, with 8 positions matching TRBD1. This CDR3 is 15 amino acids long. Germline CDR1 is MNHNY and CDR2 is SVGAGI (reference sequence). Germline trimming cut 5 bases from V and 3 bases from J; bases unmatched to any gene: 5. As DNA, the CDR3 is TGTGCCAGCAGTCCCGACAGGGGCCCTAATGAAAAACTGTTTTTT. Its translation is CASSPDRGPNEKLFF.

The V and J genes are TRBV5-1 and TRBJ2-5, with D hard to call. Deletions cut 4 bases from V and 5 bases from J, with 12 bases between. The germline V gene has CDR1 SGHRS and CDR2 YFSETQ. The CDR3 spans 13 residues. The CDR3 nucleotides are TGCGCCAGCAGCGCAAGGTCTTCCGAGACCCAGTACTTC. Translating gives CASSARSSETQYF. The full variable domain, completed using reference TRBV5-1 and TRBJ2-5, is KAGVTQTPRYLIKTRGQQVTLSCSPISGHRSVSWYQQTPGQGLQFLFEYFSETQRNKGNFPGRFSGRQFSNSRSEMNVSTLELGDSALYLCASSARSSETQYFGPGTRLLVL.

Comments on this clonotype: One base away lies a much larger clone, so this may be a sequencing read error. The chain couples TRBV20-1 to TRBJ1-4; D is uncertain. The CDR3 sequence is 13 residues long. CDR1 and CDR2 (germline): DFQATT, SNEGSKA (reference sequence). The CDR3 bases are TGCAGTGCCCGAGAGTTCTTTAATGAAGAACTGTTTTTT. Translating it yields CSAREFFNEELFF.

DNA of the CDR3: TGTGCCAGCAGCTACCGGCGACAGGGTAGTCAGCCCCAGCATTTT. Translated, it gives CASSYRRQGSQPQHF. The chain has TRBV7-8 and TRBJ1-5; 7 positions match TRBD1. V trimming: 4 bases; J trimming: 6 bases; junction bases outside the gene matches: 9. The CDR3 runs 15 residues. Germline CDR1 and CDR2: SGHVS and FQNEAQ. The full variable domain, with the rest looked up from reference TRBV7-8 and TRBJ1-5, is GAGVSQSPRYKVAKRGQDVALRCDPISGHVSLFWYQQALGQGPEFLTYFQNEAQLDKSGLPSDRFFAERPEGSVSTLKIQRTQQEDSAVYLCASSYRRQGSQPQHFGDGTRLSIL.

Note on this clonotype: This sequence may be a read error, since a much larger clone differs from it by one base. V gene TRBV20-1 combines with J gene TRBJ2-4, with 7 bases aligning to TRBD1. The CDR3 consists of 15 residues. Looked up from germline, CDR1 is DFQATT and CDR2 is SNEGSKA (reference sequence). Trimming took 2 bases from V and 13 from J; bases not matched to a gene: 17. The CDR3 DNA follows: TGCAGTGCTAGACCCCTTAACAGGGGTTCCTACGGGCAGTACTTC. Encoded protein: CSARPLNRGSYGQYF.

The chain couples TRBV18 to TRBJ2-5, with D possibly being TRBD2 (5 bases). The CDR3 length is 16 residues. The germline V and J ends were trimmed by 5 bases and 11 bases, with 27 bases remaining between them. Per germline, CDR1 KGHSH and CDR2 LQKENI. The CDR3 loop is CASSSRSITPEVNQYF. The CDR3 DNA reads as TGTGCCAGCTCATCACGGTCCATTACTCCGGAGGTTAATCAGTACTTC.

This clonotype turned up a few times. The rearrangement uses TRBV4-2 and TRBJ1-4; D might be TRBD1 (5 bases). CDR1 and CDR2 from the germline V gene are LGHNA and YNFKEQ. Trimming pared 4 bases from V and 2 bases from J, leaving 17 bases between. The CDR3 has 17 amino acids. The CDR3 sequence: CASSPLGRGGTNEKLFF. In nucleotides, the CDR3 is TGTGCCAGCAGCCCACTGGGCCGGGGGGGGACTAATGAAAAACTGTTTTTT.

At least ten counts were recorded for this clonotype. This chain uses TRBV12-3 or TRBV12-4 with TRBJ2-7; D gene unclear. V shed 0 bases and J shed 0 bases, with 3 bases lying between them. This CDR3 is built from 13 residues. The DNA for the CDR3 is TGTGCCAGCAGTTTAGCGAGCTCCTACGAGCAGTACTTC. Protein sequence: CASSLASSYEQYF.

The V and J genes are TRBV5-6 and TRBJ2-3, with D uncertain. The CDR3 is 13 residues long. Trimming took 4 bases from V and 3 from J, leaving 9 bases between them. From germline, CDR1 is SGHDT and CDR2 YYEEEE. CDR3 sequence: CASSGRLTDTQYF. CDR3 in DNA: TGTGCCAGCAGCGGTCGGTTAACAGATACGCAGTATTTT.